One T cell receptor beta chain is described in this entry. As yet, its antigen is unknown. The data were obtained in a study of beta chain features in type 1 diabetes. The study reverse transcribed the entire isolated RNA, so it sequenced expressed TCRB transcripts. This table comes from immunoSEQ multiplex PCR, and its TCRdb copy is limited to in-frame clones, with some not included. The table includes a few hundred thousand clones, about 14% detected once. Broader study findings: In all four CD4+ subsets, TCRB CDR3 length was significantly, moderately reduced in type 1 diabetes. A potential influence of HLA type upon TCRB rearrangement remained unresolved herein.

The V gene lost 2 bases and the J gene lost 5 bases, with 9 bases spanning the gap. The germline CDR1 and CDR2 sequences are SGHAT and FQNNGV. The CDR3 spans 13 residues. This chain uses TRBV11-2 with TRBJ2-5; D is unclear. Sequenced sample: naive CD4+ T cells from blood. The clonotype originates from a woman between 18 and 29 years old with type 1 diabetes. This CDR3 reads CASSLNYPETQYF. For the CDR3, the DNA is TGTGCCAGCAGCTTAAATTATCCGGAGACCCAGTACTTC.